A single sample is the source of the 17 T cell receptor beta chains below, sequenced in a study of OX40 agonist ivuxolimab in advanced cancers. The table came from immunoSEQ multiplex PCR; TCRdb's copy has only in-frame clones and leaves some out. The repertoire has tens of thousands of clones, about 92% of them found once; the top ten carry 8.5% to 10%. The sample in question was CD4+ or CD8+ T cells sorted from blood, obtained in a trial of the OX40 agonist ivuxolimab. These receptor sequences come from an adult with an advanced solid tumor such as melanoma, head and neck, liver or kidney cancer.

The V and J genes are TRBV9 and TRBJ2-1; 8 positions match TRBD1. From germline, CDR1 is SGDLS and CDR2 YYNGEE. The CDR3 is 14 residues long. Losses at the gene ends were 3 bases for V and 7 bases for J; bases not matched to a gene: 6. In DNA form, the CDR3 reads TGTGCCAGCAGCGCGACGACAGGGGCGAATGAGCAGTTCTTC. Translating gives CASSATTGANEQFF.

V and J are TRBV9 and TRBJ2-3; 15 bases match TRBD2. The CDR3 is made up of 17 amino acids. With V trimmed by 4 bases and J by 6 bases, 9 bases remained unmatched. Germline V gene sequence: CDR1 SGDLS, CDR2 YYNGEE. CDR3 nucleotide sequence: TGTGCCAGCAGCCCCGGACTAGCGGGGGGGTACTCTGATACGCAGTATTTT. It specifies CASSPGLAGGYSDTQYF.

The J gene is TRBJ2-7, the V gene TRBV7-2, with 8 bases matching TRBD2. The CDR3 is 17 amino acids. Trimming cost V 4 bases and J 6 bases; bases outside gene matches: 17. The germline CDR1 and CDR2 sequences are SGHTA and FQGNSA. In nucleotides, the CDR3 is TGTGCCAGCAGCTGGTTTCTAGCGGGCGAGCTCCCCCTCGAGCAGTACTTC. Protein sequence: CASSWFLAGELPLEQYF.

The chain employs TRBV27 and TRBJ2-7; either TRBD1 or TRBD2 may fit D (5 bases each). The CDR3 totals 12 residues. Trimming shortened V by 6 bases and J by 8 bases, and 14 bases separated the two germline ends. Germline V gene lookup returns CDR1 MNHEY and CDR2 SMNVEV (reference sequence). The chain's CDR3 is CASSPPGSKQYF. The CDR3 DNA reads TGTGCCAGCAGCCCCCCAGGGAGCAAGCAGTACTTC.

V is TRBV15 and J is TRBJ2-7, with 7 bases aligning to TRBD2. CDR3 length equals 15 residues. From germline, CDR1 is LNHNV and CDR2 YYDKDF (reference sequence). The V and J ends lost 0 bases and 2 bases, in that order; junction bases with no gene match: 4. The CDR3 protein is CATSRDRGLAYEQYF. The CDR3 region has the DNA TGTGCCACCAGCAGAGATCGAGGACTAGCCTACGAGCAGTACTTC.

The chain carries TRBV11-2 and TRBJ1-6, with no clear D. This CDR3 spans 12 amino acids. V was shortened by 0 bases and J by 16 bases, with 10 bases between the two germline ends. Germline V gene lookup returns CDR1 SGHAT and CDR2 FQNNGV. The CDR3 DNA reads TGTGCCAGCAGCTTAGACGCTTGGGGTCTCCACTTT. This codes for CASSLDAWGLHF.

The rearrangement joins TRBV27 to TRBJ2-5; 8 positions agree with TRBD1. The DNA end favors TRBJ2-7, so the J call may be wrong. CDR3 length equals 17 residues. From germline, CDR1 is MNHEY and CDR2 SMNVEV (reference sequence). This chain's CDR3 is CASSLSTGDSPTYEQYF. The CDR3 DNA follows: TGTGCCAGCAGTTTATCGACAGGGGACTCTCCGACCTACGAGCAGTACTTC.

This chain links TRBV5-5 with TRBJ2-7; tentatively, D is TRBD2 (6 bases). The V gene lost 2 bases and the J gene lost 3 bases, with 9 bases spanning the gap. This CDR3 has 13 amino acids. CDR1 and CDR2 (germline): SGHKS, YYEKEE (reference sequence). CDR3 sequence: CASSFSGDYEQYF. As DNA, the CDR3 is TGTGCCAGCAGCTTCTCGGGGGACTACGAGCAGTACTTC.

The count of this clone is one. The rearrangement uses TRBV27 and TRBJ2-5, with TRBD2 matching 12 bases. CDR1 is MNHEY and CDR2 is SMNVEV in the germline V gene (reference sequence). J gave up 4 bases and V 1 base, and 10 bases lay outside the gene matches. CDR3 length equals 18 residues. CDR3 sequence: CASSLLRASGGARETQYF. The DNA for the CDR3 is TGTGCCAGCAGTTTATTGAGGGCTAGCGGGGGGGCCCGAGAGACCCAGTACTTC.

The chain uses TRBV18 and TRBJ2-4, with D perhaps matching TRBD1 (6 bases). V was trimmed by 2 bases and J by 1 base, leaving 15 bases between them. The CDR3 has 17 residues. Germline V gene data show CDR1 as KGHSH and CDR2 as LQKENI. The CDR3 region is CASSPFQGPLAKNIQYF. DNA for the CDR3: TGTGCCAGCTCACCATTTCAGGGGCCACTGGCCAAAAACATTCAGTACTTC.

The gene calls are TRBV7-9 and TRBJ2-7; D may be TRBD2 (5 bases). CDR3 size: 13 residues. From germline, CDR1 is SEHNR and CDR2 FQNEAQ (reference sequence). V dropped 6 bases and J dropped 0 bases, with 9 bases sitting between them. The CDR3 spells CASRTGSSYEQYF. The CDR3 DNA follows: TGTGCCAGCAGGACGGGGAGCTCCTACGAGCAGTACTTC.

The genes are TRBV21-1 and TRBJ2-1; the table gives TRBD2 as D, unverified against the DNA. TRBV21-1 is recorded as a pseudogene. The CDR3 totals 17 residues. CDR3 residues: CASSKSGRTGRVDEQFF. The DNA for the CDR3 is TGTGCCAGCAGCAAAAGCGGTAGAACAGGGAGGGTCGATGAGCAGTTCTTC.

The chain couples TRBV15 to TRBJ1-2; 7 nucleotides match TRBD1. The CDR3 totals 17 residues. The trim removed 4 bases at V and 4 bases at J, leaving 15 bases unmatched. CDR1 LNHNV and CDR2 YYDKDF come from the germline V gene (reference sequence). The CDR3 DNA is TGTGCCACCAGCACCTGGACCCGGGACAGCCTAATCTATGGCTACACCTTC. Translation: CATSTWTRDSLIYGYTF.

This chain joins TRBV29-1 and TRBJ2-7; 13 positions match TRBD2. Germline V lookup: CDR1 SQVTM, CDR2 ANQGSEA. Trimming at V came to 7 bases and at J to 4 bases, leaving 1 base not matched to a gene. This CDR3 is 12 amino acids long. CDR3 DNA sequence: TGCAGCGGACTAGCGGGGGGATACGAGCAGTACTTC. The encoded protein is CSGLAGGYEQYF.

The CDR3 reads CASSIHKSGGGASYNEQFF. CDR3 DNA sequence: TGTGCCAGCTCAATCCACAAGAGTGGCGGGGGGGCTTCCTACAATGAGCAGTTCTTC. The rearrangement uses TRBV18 and TRBJ2-1, with 9 bases fitting TRBD2. Unmatched junction bases numbered 15, after V lost 5 bases and J lost 1 base. Germline V gene data show CDR1 as KGHSH and CDR2 as LQKENI. This CDR3 contains 19 residues.

About this clone: In the same sample, other DNA sequences code for this CDR3. The V gene is TRBV19, the J gene TRBJ2-7; D not certain. V lost 3 bases and J 0 bases, leaving 6 bases between the germline ends. CDR1 is LNHDA, CDR2 SQIVND, per germline (reference sequence). The length of the CDR3 is 13 residues. CDR3 nucleotide sequence: TGTGCCAGTAGTATCCAGAGCTCCTACGAGCAGTACTTC. This gives the protein CASSIQSSYEQYF.

The CDR3 bases are TGCGCCAGCAGTGAGTCGGGGGCACCCGATGGCTACACCTTC. This gives the protein CASSESGAPDGYTF. The chain uses TRBV10-1 and TRBJ1-2, with a tentative D call TRBD1 (6 bases). Germline-derived CDR1 and CDR2 are WNHNN and SYGVQD (reference sequence). Trimming left V 0 bases short and J 6 bases short, with 11 bases between. This CDR3 region has 14 residues.